This TCR beta chain was sequenced during a study of blood T cell repertoires in COVID-19. At the level of the study: Collection of acute and convalescent COVID-19 samples took place in the United States, Italy and Spain. The analysed material was cDNA or gDNA that came from T cells, B-cell-depleted T cells, or PBMCs.

Authors' methods: Amplification with reference gene primers provided the estimates of nucleated cell counts. Data came from immunoSEQ multiplex PCR; TCRdb stores just in-frame clones and leaves some out. That table furnishes V, J and clone size, whereas the DNA furnished D and trimming. The table shows around 33,000 clones, with about 75% occurring only once. Per the germline V gene, CDR1 is LGHNA and CDR2 is YNFKEQ. V lost 5 bases, J lost 6 bases, and 11 bases stayed unmatched. The CDR3 has 16 amino acids. This clonotype was sampled from an older man with active or convalescent COVID-19. Sequencing was carried out using peripheral blood. The chain carries TRBV4-2 and TRBJ2-3, with 10 bases identical to TRBD2. The CDR3 protein is CASSASGGSGGDTQYF. The CDR3 DNA sequence: TGTGCCAGCAGCGCTAGCGGGGGTTCGGGTGGGGATACGCAGTATTTT.